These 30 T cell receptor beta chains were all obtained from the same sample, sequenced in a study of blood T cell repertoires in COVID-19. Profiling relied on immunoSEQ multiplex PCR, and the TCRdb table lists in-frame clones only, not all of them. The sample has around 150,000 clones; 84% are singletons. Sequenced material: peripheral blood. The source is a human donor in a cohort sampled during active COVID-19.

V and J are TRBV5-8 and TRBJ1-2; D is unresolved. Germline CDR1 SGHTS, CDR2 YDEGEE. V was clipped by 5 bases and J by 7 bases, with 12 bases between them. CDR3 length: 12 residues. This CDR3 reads CASRARGGGYTF. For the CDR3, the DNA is TGTGCCAGCAGGGCGCGCGGCGGTGGCTACACCTTC. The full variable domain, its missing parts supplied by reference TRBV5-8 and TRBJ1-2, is EAGVTQSPTHLIKTRGQQATLRCSPISGHTSVYWYQQALGLGLQFLLWYDEGEERNRGNFPPRFSGRQFPNYSSELNVNALELEDSALYLCASRARGGGYTFGSGTRLTVV.

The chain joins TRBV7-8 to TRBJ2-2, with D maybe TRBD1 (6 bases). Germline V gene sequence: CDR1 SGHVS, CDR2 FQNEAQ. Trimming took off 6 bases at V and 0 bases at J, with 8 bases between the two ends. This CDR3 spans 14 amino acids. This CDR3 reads CASRQGPNTGELFF. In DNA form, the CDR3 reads TGTGCCAGCAGGCAGGGGCCGAACACCGGGGAGCTGTTTTTT.

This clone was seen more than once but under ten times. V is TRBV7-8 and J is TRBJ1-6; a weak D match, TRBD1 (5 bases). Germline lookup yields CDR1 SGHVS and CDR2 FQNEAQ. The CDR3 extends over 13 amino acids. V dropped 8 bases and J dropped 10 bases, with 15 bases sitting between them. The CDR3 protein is CASRLGGVSPLHF. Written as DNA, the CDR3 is TGTGCCAGCCGACTGGGAGGGGTCTCACCCCTCCACTTT. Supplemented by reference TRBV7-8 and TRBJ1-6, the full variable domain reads GAGVSQSPRYKVAKRGQDVALRCDPISGHVSLFWYQQALGQGPEFLTYFQNEAQLDKSGLPSDRFFAERPEGSVSTLKIQRTQQEDSAVYLCASRLGGVSPLHFGNGTRLTVT.

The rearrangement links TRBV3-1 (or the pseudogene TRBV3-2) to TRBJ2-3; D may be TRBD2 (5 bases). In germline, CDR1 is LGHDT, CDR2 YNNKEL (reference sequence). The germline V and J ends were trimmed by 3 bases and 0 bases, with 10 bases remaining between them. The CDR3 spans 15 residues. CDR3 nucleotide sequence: TGTGCCAGCAGCCACGGAGGTTCTAGCACAGATACGCAGTATTTT. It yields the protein CASSHGGSSTDTQYF.

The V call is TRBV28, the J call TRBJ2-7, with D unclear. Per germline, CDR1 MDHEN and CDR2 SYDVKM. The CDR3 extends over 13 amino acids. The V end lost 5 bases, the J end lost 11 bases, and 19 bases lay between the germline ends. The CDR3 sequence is CASSAVRVGSEYF. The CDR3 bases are TGTGCCAGCAGTGCGGTCCGGGTCGGATCGGAGTACTTC. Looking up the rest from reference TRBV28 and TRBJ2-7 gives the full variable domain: DVKVTQSSRYLVKRTGEKVFLECVQDMDHENMFWYRQDPGLGLRLIYFSYDVKMKEKGDIPEGYSVSREKKERFSLILESASTNQTSMYLCASSAVRVGSEYFGPGTRLTVT.

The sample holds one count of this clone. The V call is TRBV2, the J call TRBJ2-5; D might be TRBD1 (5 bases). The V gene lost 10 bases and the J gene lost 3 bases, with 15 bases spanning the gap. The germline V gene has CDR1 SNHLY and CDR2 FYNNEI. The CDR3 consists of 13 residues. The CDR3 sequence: CATRPQDKETQYF. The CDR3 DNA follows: TGTGCCACCCGGCCACAGGACAAAGAGACCCAGTACTTC.

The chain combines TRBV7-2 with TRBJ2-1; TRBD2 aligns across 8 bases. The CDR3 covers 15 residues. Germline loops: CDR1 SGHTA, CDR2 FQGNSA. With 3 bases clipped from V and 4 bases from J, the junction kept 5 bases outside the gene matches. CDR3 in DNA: TGTGCCAGCAGCTTGTCGGGGGGGTTTTACAATGAGCAGTTCTTC. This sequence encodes CASSLSGGFYNEQFF.

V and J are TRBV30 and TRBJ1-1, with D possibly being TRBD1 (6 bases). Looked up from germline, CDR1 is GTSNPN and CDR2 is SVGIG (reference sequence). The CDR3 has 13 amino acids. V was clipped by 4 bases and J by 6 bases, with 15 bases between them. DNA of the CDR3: TGTGCCTGGACCCTAGGGGGAGGGTCTGAAGCTTTCTTT. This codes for CAWTLGGGSEAFF.

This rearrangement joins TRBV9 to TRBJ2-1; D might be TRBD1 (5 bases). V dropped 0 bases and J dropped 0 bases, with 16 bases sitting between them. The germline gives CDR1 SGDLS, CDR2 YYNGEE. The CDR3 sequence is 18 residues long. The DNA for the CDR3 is TGTGCCAGCAGCGTAGGGGTATTGGGGCCCGGCTCCTACAATGAGCAGTTCTTC. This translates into CASSVGVLGPGSYNEQFF.

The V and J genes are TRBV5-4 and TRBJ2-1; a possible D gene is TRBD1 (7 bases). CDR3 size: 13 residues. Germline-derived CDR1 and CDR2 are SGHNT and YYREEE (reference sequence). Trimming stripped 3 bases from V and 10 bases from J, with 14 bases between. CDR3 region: CASSSGGLGEQFF. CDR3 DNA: TGTGCCAGCAGCTCAGGGGGGCTAGGGGAGCAGTTCTTC.

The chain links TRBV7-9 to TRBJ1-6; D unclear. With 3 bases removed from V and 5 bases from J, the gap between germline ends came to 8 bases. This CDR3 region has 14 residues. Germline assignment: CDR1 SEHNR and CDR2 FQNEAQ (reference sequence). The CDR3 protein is CASSFTADNSPLHF. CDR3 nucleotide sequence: TGTGCCAGCAGCTTCACAGCTGATAATTCACCCCTCCACTTT.

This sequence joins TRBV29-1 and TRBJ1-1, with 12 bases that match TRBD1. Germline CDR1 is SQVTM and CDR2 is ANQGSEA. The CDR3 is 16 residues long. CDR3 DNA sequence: TGCAGTGTTCTCGGGACAGGGGGCTTTGGGAACACTGAAGCTTTCTTT. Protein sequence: CSVLGTGGFGNTEAFF.

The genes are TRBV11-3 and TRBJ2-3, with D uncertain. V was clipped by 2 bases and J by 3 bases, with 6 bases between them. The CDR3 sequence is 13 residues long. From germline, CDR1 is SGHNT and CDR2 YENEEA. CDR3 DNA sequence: TGTGCCAGCAGCTTACAGGAAACAGATACGCAGTATTTT. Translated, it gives CASSLQETDTQYF. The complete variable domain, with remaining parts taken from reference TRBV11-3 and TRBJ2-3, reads EAGVVQSPRYKIIEKKQPVAFWCNPISGHNTLYWYLQNLGQGPELLIRYENEEAVDDSQLPKDRFSAERLKGVDSTLKIQPAELGDSAVYLCASSLQETDTQYFGPGTRLTVL.

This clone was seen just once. The DNA of the CDR3 is TGTGCCAGCAGTCTCAGGACAGTCAACACTGAAGCTTTCTTT. This translates into CASSLRTVNTEAFF. The V gene is TRBV6-2 or TRBV6-3, the J gene TRBJ1-1; the D gene is possibly TRBD1 (6 bases). V was cut by 5 bases and J by 2 bases, with 12 bases left in between. CDR3 length: 14 amino acids. The germline CDR1 and CDR2 sequences are MNHEY and SVGEGT.

The CDR3: CATSRGSTEAFF. The CDR3 DNA reads as TGTGCCACCAGCAGAGGGAGTACTGAAGCTTTCTTT. The rearrangement uses TRBV15 and TRBJ1-1, with D unresolved. Germline V gene data show CDR1 as LNHNV and CDR2 as YYDKDF (reference sequence). V lost 1 base and J lost 5, with 5 bases in between. The CDR3 extends over 12 amino acids.

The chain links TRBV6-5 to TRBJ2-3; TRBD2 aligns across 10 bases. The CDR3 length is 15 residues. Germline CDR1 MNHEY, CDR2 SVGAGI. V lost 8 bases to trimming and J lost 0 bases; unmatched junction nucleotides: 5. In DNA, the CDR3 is TGTGCCAGCGCCCTAGCGGGGGAAAGCACAGATACGCAGTATTTT. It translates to CASALAGESTDTQYF.

The CDR3 region has the DNA TGTGCCAGCAGTTACTCAGGGGGCAGCAACACCGGGGAGCTGTTTTTT. Encoded protein: CASSYSGGSNTGELFF. The chain joins TRBV6-6 to TRBJ2-2; TRBD1 matches 7 bases. The CDR3 extends over 16 amino acids. Looked up from germline, CDR1 is MNHNY and CDR2 is SVGAGI (reference sequence). After removal of 0 bases from V and 2 bases from J, the junction contained 3 bases not matched to a gene.

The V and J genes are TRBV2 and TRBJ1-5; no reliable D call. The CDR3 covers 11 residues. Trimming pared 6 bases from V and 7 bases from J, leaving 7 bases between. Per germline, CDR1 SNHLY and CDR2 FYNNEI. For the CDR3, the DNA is TGTGCCAGCAGCGAGGAGCAGCCCCAGCATTTT. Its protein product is CASSEEQPQHF.

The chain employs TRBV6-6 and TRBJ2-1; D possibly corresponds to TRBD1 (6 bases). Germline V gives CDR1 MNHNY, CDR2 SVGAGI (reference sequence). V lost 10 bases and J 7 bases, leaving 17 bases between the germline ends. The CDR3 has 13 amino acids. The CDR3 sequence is CATTRGTSNEQFF. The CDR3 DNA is TGTGCCACCACTAGAGGGACATCAAATGAGCAGTTCTTC.

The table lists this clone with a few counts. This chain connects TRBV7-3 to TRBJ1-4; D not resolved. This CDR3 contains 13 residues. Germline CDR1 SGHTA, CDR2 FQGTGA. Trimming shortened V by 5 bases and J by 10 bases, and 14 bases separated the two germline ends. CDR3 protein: CASSLSEGGKLFF. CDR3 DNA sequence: TGTGCCAGCAGCCTGTCGGAGGGCGGAAAACTGTTTTTT.

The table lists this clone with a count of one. The CDR3 spells CASSRTGIRTGELFF. The CDR3, as DNA: TGTGCCAGCAGCAGGACAGGGATTCGCACCGGGGAGCTGTTTTTT. This chain joins TRBV6-2 or TRBV6-3 and TRBJ2-2, with TRBD1 matching over 8 bases. Per the germline V gene, CDR1 is MNHEY and CDR2 is SVGEGT. The length of the CDR3 is 15 residues. Unmatched junction bases numbered 7, after V lost 6 bases and J lost 4 bases.

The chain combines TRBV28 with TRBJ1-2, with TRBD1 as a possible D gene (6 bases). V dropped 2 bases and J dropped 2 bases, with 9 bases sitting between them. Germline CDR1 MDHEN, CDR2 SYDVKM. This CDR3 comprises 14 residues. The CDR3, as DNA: TGTGCCAGCAGTTTACAGGGGCCGAACTATGGCTACACCTTC. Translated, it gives CASSLQGPNYGYTF.

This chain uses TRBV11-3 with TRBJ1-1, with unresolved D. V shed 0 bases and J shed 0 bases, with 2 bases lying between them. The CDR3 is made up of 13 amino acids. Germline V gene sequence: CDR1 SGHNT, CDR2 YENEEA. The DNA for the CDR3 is TGTGCCAGCAGCTTAGACTTGAACACTGAAGCTTTCTTT. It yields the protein CASSLDLNTEAFF.

The DNA for the CDR3 is TGTGCCAGCAGCCAGAGCTCCTACGAGCAGTACTTC. Residues: CASSQSSYEQYF. The rearrangement links TRBV3-1 (or the pseudogene TRBV3-2) to TRBJ2-7, with D hard to call. This CDR3 region has 12 residues. With 3 bases removed from V and 0 bases from J, the gap between germline ends came to 3 bases. CDR1 LGHDT and CDR2 YNNKEL come from the germline V gene (reference sequence).

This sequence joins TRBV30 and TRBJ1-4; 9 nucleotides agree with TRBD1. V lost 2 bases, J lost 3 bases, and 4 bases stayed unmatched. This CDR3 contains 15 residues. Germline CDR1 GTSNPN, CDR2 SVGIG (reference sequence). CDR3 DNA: TGTGCCTGGAGTTTACAGGGGGCCGCTAATGAAAAACTGTTTTTT. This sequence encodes CAWSLQGAANEKLFF.

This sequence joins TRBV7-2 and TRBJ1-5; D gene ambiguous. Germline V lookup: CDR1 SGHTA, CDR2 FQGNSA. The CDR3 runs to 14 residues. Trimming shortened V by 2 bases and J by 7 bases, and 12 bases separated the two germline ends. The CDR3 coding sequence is TGTGCCAGCAGCTTATGGTCGGGTGGCCAGCCCCAGCATTTT. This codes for CASSLWSGGQPQHF.

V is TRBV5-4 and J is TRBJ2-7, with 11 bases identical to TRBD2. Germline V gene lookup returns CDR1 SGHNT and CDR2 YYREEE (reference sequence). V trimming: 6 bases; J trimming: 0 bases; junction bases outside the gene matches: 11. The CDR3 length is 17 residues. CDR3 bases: TGTGCCAGCAAAAAAACTAGCGGGGGCGAAAGCTCCTACGAGCAGTACTTC. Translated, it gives CASKKTSGGESSYEQYF.

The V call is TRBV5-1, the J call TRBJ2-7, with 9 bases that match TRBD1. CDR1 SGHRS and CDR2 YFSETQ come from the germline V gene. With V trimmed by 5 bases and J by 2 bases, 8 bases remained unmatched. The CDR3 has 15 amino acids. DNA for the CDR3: TGCGCCAGCAGACGAACGGGACAGGGAACCTACGAGCAGTACTTC. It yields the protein CASRRTGQGTYEQYF.

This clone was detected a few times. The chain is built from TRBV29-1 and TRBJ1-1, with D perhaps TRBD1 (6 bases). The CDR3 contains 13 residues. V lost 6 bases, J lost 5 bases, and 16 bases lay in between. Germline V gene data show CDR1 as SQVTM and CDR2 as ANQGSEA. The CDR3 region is CSVSLGAGTEAFF. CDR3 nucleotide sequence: TGCAGCGTATCCCTGGGGGCTGGTACTGAAGCTTTCTTT.

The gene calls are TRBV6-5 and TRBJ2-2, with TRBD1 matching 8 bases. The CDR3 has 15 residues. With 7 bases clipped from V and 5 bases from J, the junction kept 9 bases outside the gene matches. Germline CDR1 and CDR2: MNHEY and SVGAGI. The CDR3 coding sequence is TGTGCCAGCACCCGCAGGGGGCGCGAAACCGGGGAGCTGTTTTTT. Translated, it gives CASTRRGRETGELFF.